This TCR beta chain was documented in a study of blood T cells in healthy people across ages (dated by TCRdb to about 2015). At the level of the whole study: In model experiments, roughly one uniquely barcoded TCR beta cDNA molecule per two T cells was captured by template switching. Using deep sequencing normalized with unique cDNA molecular identifiers, the study measured how TCR beta repertoire diversity changes with age. Donors of different ages were randomly distributed across sequencing lanes to avoid experimental bias. The study analyzed two additional independent replicas of 1 million unique cDNA reads from the same blood draw for two donors, one aged 18 to 29 and one aged 80 or older. Donors were grouped into four age groups: young (average approximately 15 years), middle-aged (39), aged (62) and long-lived (roughly 80).

Systemically healthy Caucasian individuals from Russia, 35 to 50 in total and aged roughly 6 to 95 years, were included as donors. Roughly 10 milliliters of peripheral blood were drawn from each donor into EDTA-treated Vacutainer tubes. Ficoll-Paque density-gradient centrifugation was used to isolate PBMCs, with at least 6.5 million per sample. Trizol reagent was used to extract total RNA from PBMCs, with at least 5.5 micrograms per sample. Naive CD45RAhigh/CD27high T cell percentages were measured by flow cytometry on a PBMC aliquot from every donor. CDR1 DFQATT and CDR2 SNEGSKA were looked up in the germline V gene (reference sequence). V sheds 1 base and J sheds 7 bases, leaving 14 bases between their ends. The CDR3 numbers 14 residues from cysteine through phenylalanine. Solely the CDR3 DNA is kept, with 42 bases framed from the first base. Library preparation was by 5' RACE. Sequencing instrument: Illumina HiSeq 2500. A second PCR of roughly 6 to 11 cycles was run with a J-beta primer mix and a sample-barcoded 5' primer. A unique molecular identifier was introduced onto each TCR beta cDNA molecule by a template-switch 5' adaptor carrying 12 random nucleotides. Each sample yielded at least 3 million CDR3-containing paired-end reads. First-strand cDNA synthesis was performed from all RNA using the Mint cDNA synthesis kit, with priming by a TRBC-specific oligonucleotide. Following uracil-DNA glycosylase treatment, a first 18-cycle PCR with universal primers M1SS and BC2_uni_R was performed on all cDNA. In the original analysis: Each sample was normalized by randomly selecting 1 million high-quality reads, each carrying a distinct molecular identifier. Instead of being binned into consensus sequences, reads that shared molecular identifiers were thrown out. MiTCR, run with a Q25 quality threshold and the strictest error-elimination algorithm, handled CDR3 identification, clonotype clustering and error correction. A nonparametric unseen species model with Euler transformation was used to estimate lower-bound total TCR beta diversity. TCRdb handled the public reads itself, with Q25 trimming in fastp and clone calling in MiXCR, and kept productive beta chains. Under each unique CDR3 protein, matching rows form one entry showing the most common genes and DNA. These V and J calls originate from TCRdb's pipeline instead of the authors' own analysis. This sample holds roughly 1,700,000 distinct CDR3 sequences; roughly 28% were observed only once. Of the sample, 6.5% to 8.5% is held by the ten largest clones.

With regard to this clonotype: The antigen this receptor binds is unknown. Base qualities are not provided; no much larger clone lies one nucleotide away.

Results the study describes overall, beyond this receptor: Estimates of total diversity based on one million sequenced T cells were considered lower bounds and underestimates. Compared with the aged group, the long-lived group had more naive CD4+ T cells, fewer expanded clones and increased TCR diversity, suggesting age selection. The CMV infection status of donors was not known, potentially confounding age-related changes in expanded clonotypes. Because profiling used bulk unsorted PBMCs, naive and antigen-experienced compartments could not be compared conclusively. Observed TCR beta diversity per million T cells fell roughly linearly with age, and a significant reduction was already apparent by age roughly 40. There was a strong correlation between observed TCR beta diversity and the percentage of naive T cells measured by flow cytometry.

The sample was blood. The rearranged chain carries TRBV20-1 and TRBJ1-5, with TRBD1 as a weak D call on 6 bases. This TCR was recovered from a woman in her twenties or thirties in good health. Here is the DNA: TGCAGTGCTAGAGGGGGGGGGCAGCAACAGCCCCAGCATTTT. Its protein is CSARGGGQQQPQHF.